This T cell receptor (beta chain) was recovered during a study of blood T cell repertoires in COVID-19. About the research overall: The United States, Italy and Spain provided the acute and convalescent COVID-19 samples. Nucleic acid was either cDNA or gDNA, and it came from T cells, B-cell-depleted T cells, or PBMCs.

The CDR3 totals 16 residues. The ends were cut back, 2 bases at V and 0 bases at J, with 13 bases in the middle. Germline-derived CDR1 and CDR2 are MRHNA and SNTAGT. In the original analysis: Estimation of nucleated cell counts relied on the amplification of reference gene primers. The table came from immunoSEQ multiplex PCR; TCRdb's copy has only in-frame clones and leaves some out. V, J and clone size were drawn from that table, and D and trimming were deduced from the DNA. Of about 140,000 clones in the sample, around 83% were seen once. This clone was counted once. The sequenced sample was peripheral blood. The TCR originated in a woman of 80 years or more with acute or convalescent COVID-19. The V call is TRBV6-4, the J call TRBJ1-1; D remains ambiguous. CDR3 sequence: CASSDARVPMNTEAFF. The CDR3 DNA reads as TGTGCCAGCAGTGACGCGAGGGTTCCCATGAACACTGAAGCTTTCTTT.